This T cell receptor beta chain was identified during a study of monozygotic twins with inflammatory bowel disease. TCRdb re-called the 5' RACE reads and shows each CDR3 protein once, DNA omitted. This sample carries a few hundred thousand distinct CDR3 sequences, with approximately 1.5% going to the ten biggest clones. After skipping T cell sorting, the authors isolated total RNA from whole blood. This CDR3 comprises 14 residues. Germline V gives CDR1 SGHRS, CDR2 YFSETQ. This TCR came from a human donor with ulcerative colitis or Crohn's disease, or a healthy co-twin of an affected twin (not recorded which). The chain is built from TRBV5-1 and TRBJ1-1. Source material: blood. The CDR3 here is CASSLVGQNTEAFF.